What follows describes a single T cell receptor (beta chain). This may be a read error: a much more frequent sequence differs by one nucleotide. TCRdb fed the reads into MiXCR, producing one record per CDR3 protein. Counted here are hundreds of thousands of distinct CDR3 sequences, about 9.1% occurring once; the ten biggest clones make up around 2.4%. The data belong to a study of T cell repertoires in cytomegalovirus infection. V trimming: 6 bases; J trimming: 0 bases; junction bases outside the gene matches: 13. Germline-derived CDR1 and CDR2 are SGHNT and YYREEE (reference sequence). CDR3 length: 18 residues.

The sample was PBMCs. The V gene is TRBV5-4, the J gene TRBJ2-1; 9 nucleotides align to TRBD1. This TCR was sampled from a human donor in good health (CMV status not recorded). Some clones in this sample may be carry-over from other donors' samples. The CDR3 loop is CASISVQGAPSSYNEQFF. For the CDR3, the DNA is TGTGCCAGCATTTCTGTACAGGGGGCGCCGAGCTCCTACAATGAGCAGTTCTTC.